A selection of T cell receptor beta chains follows, all from one sample in a study of cytomegalovirus exposure and HLA in healthy donors. The protocol was immunoSEQ multiplex PCR, while the TCRdb copy is restricted to in-frame clones and leaves out a portion. The data contain fewer than 95,000 clones, approximately 57% of them seen just once; the ten biggest clones take up 6% to 6.5%. Sequenced: PBMCs. The receptor source for this set is a woman under 40 in good health and CMV-seronegative. The CDR3 runs from the conserved cysteine through the conserved F or W. Fields, in order: V gene, J gene, D gene, clone size, CDR3 protein, CDR3 DNA. The D gene is left open where the match is weak. Size values are once, few and many counts, or a class for expanded clones, and some rows have none.

TRBV30	TRBJ1-2	.	few	CAWSVRGNYGYTF	TGTGCCTGGAGTGTTAGGGGGAACTATGGCTACACCTTC
TRBV6-1	TRBJ2-3	.	.	CASSANRVTTQYF	TGTGCCAGCAGTGCTAACAGGGTTACTACGCAGTATTTT
TRBV5-1	TRBJ2-2	.	.	CASSLLFPNTGELFF	TGCGCCAGCAGCTTGTTATTTCCCAACACCGGGGAGCTGTTTTTT
TRBV5-4	TRBJ2-7	TRBD2	.	CASSTGGTSYEQYF	TGTGCCAGCAGCACCGGGGGGACCTCCTACGAGCAGTACTTC
TRBV5-4	TRBJ1-1	.	.	CASSLGGGTEAFF	TGTGCCAGCAGCTTGGGTGGGGGGACTGAAGCTTTCTTT
TRBV5-8	TRBJ2-6	.	few	CASSLPQPLQGSNVLTF	TGTGCCAGCAGCTTGCCGCAACCCCTACAGGGTTCCAACGTCCTGACTTTC
TRBV5-1	TRBJ2-2	TRBD1	few	CASSARDSSTGELFF	TGCGCCAGCAGCGCCCGGGACAGTAGCACCGGGGAGCTGTTTTTT
TRBV12-5	TRBJ2-7	TRBD1	.	CASGLAGQGGYEQYF	TGTGCTAGTGGTTTGGCCGGACAGGGAGGTTACGAGCAGTACTTC
TRBV28	TRBJ1-1	TRBD1	.	CASSQNPGQGEAFF	TGTGCCAGCAGTCAGAACCCGGGACAGGGAGAAGCTTTCTTT
TRBV12-5	TRBJ1-2	.	.	CASGLVQLRGKGYTF	TGTGCTAGTGGTTTGGTCCAACTGCGGGGAAAGGGCTACACCTTC
TRBV28	TRBJ2-7	TRBD1	.	CASSSGTVGQYF	TGTGCCAGCAGTTCAGGGACAGTAGGGCAGTACTTC
TRBV27	TRBJ1-5	TRBD1	once	CASSKTGGNQPQHF	TGTGCCAGCAGTAAGACAGGGGGCAATCAGCCCCAGCATTTT
TRBV6-1	TRBJ2-2	.	few	CASSGQFTGELFF	TGTGCCAGCAGTGGACAGTTCACCGGGGAGCTGTTTTTT
TRBV5-4	TRBJ1-2	TRBD1	.	CASSSQGQDGYTF	TGTGCCAGCAGCTCCCAGGGACAGGATGGCTACACCTTC
TRBV6-1	TRBJ2-3	.	.	CASSAGKTDTQYF	TGTGCCAGCAGTGCAGGGAAGACAGATACGCAGTATTTT
TRBV27	TRBJ2-7	TRBD2	.	CASSLSTTSGGYEQYF	TGTGCCAGCAGTCTTTCCACGACTAGCGGGGGCTACGAGCAGTACTTC
TRBV5-1	TRBJ1-1	.	.	CASRVGLGTEAFF	TGCGCCAGCAGGGTGGGGCTGGGCACTGAAGCTTTCTTT
TRBV4-1	TRBJ2-5	.	once	CASSQGLSPRETQYF	TGCGCCAGCAGCCAAGGACTCTCACCGCGGGAGACCCAGTACTTC
TRBV5-1	TRBJ2-5	.	.	CASSSGQPPETQYF	TGCGCCAGCAGCTCAGGACAGCCACCTGAGACCCAGTACTTC
TRBV5-1	TRBJ1-1	.	.	CASSLGGVTGANTEAFF	TGCGCCAGCAGCTTGGGCGGGGTGACCGGGGCGAACACTGAAGCTTTCTTT
TRBV13	TRBJ1-2	TRBD1	.	CASSTFRKGQGYGYTF	TGTGCCAGCAGCACTTTCAGAAAGGGACAGGGTTATGGCTACACCTTC
TRBV19	TRBJ1-1	TRBD1	few	CASLQPGTGYTEAFF	TGTGCCAGTCTACAACCCGGGACAGGGTACACTGAAGCTTTCTTT
TRBV10-3	TRBJ1-2	TRBD1	many	CAISENDRGLPNYGYTF	TGTGCCATCAGTGAGAATGACAGGGGTCTCCCTAACTATGGCTACACCTTC
TRBV7-2	TRBJ2-7	TRBD1	few	CASSLWDRASYEQYF	TGTGCCAGCAGCTTATGGGACAGGGCTTCCTACGAGCAGTACTTC
TRBV6-1	TRBJ2-3	.	.	CASSFYPRETDTQYF	TGTGCCAGCAGCTTCTACCCGAGGGAAACAGATACGCAGTATTTT
TRBV2	TRBJ2-1	TRBD2	.	CASRESISGGYNEQFF	TGTGCCAGCAGGGAGTCAATCAGCGGGGGCTACAATGAGCAGTTCTTC
TRBV7-2	TRBJ1-2	TRBD1	.	CASSPLTGGYYGYTF	TGTGCCAGCAGCCCCCTGACAGGGGGTTACTATGGCTACACCTTC
TRBV27	TRBJ2-7	.	.	CASNTGRGRDYEQYF	TGTGCCAGCAACACCGGGAGGGGGCGAGATTACGAGCAGTACTTC
TRBV27	TRBJ1-1	.	few	CASSLGRNTEAFF	TGTGCCAGCAGTTTGGGCAGAAACACTGAAGCTTTCTTT
TRBV7-2	TRBJ2-1	TRBD2	.	CASSFSGGSYNEQFF	TGTGCCAGCAGCTTTAGCGGGGGGTCGTACAATGAGCAGTTCTTC
TRBV18	TRBJ1-2	.	.	CASSPKPEYGYTF	TGTGCCAGCTCACCAAAACCTGAGTATGGCTACACCTTC
TRBV7-6	TRBJ2-3	TRBD2	.	CASSGLAGRGTDTQYF	TGTGCCAGCAGTGGACTAGCGGGGAGGGGCACAGATACGCAGTATTTT
TRBV6-6	TRBJ2-7	.	.	CASREQGEQYF	TGTGCCAGCAGGGAGCAAGGCGAGCAGTACTTC
TRBV7-9	TRBJ1-2	.	.	CASSLSEAGYTF	TGTGCCAGCAGCTTATCCGAGGCTGGCTACACCTTC
TRBV7-3	TRBJ2-2	.	.	CASSKRGGQARSGELFF	TGTGCCAGCAGCAAACGGGGAGGACAGGCTCGATCCGGGGAGCTGTTTTTT
TRBV7-9	TRBJ2-2	.	medium-sized	CASSPPGTGELFF	TGTGCCAGCAGCCCGCCGGGCACCGGGGAGCTGTTTTTT
TRBV4-3	TRBJ1-2	.	.	CASSQDSGDYGYTF	TGCGCCAGCAGCCAGGACAGTGGAGACTATGGCTACACCTTC
TRBV6-1	TRBJ2-5	.	.	CASNRLEETQYF	TGTGCCAGCAATAGACTTGAAGAGACCCAGTACTTC
TRBV15	TRBJ1-2	TRBD1	.	CATTGTGGYGYTF	TGTGCCACCACTGGGACAGGGGGTTATGGCTACACCTTC
TRBV9	TRBJ2-7	.	.	CASSSSRPYEQYF	TGTGCCAGCAGCAGTTCTAGGCCCTACGAGCAGTACTTC